A selection of T cell receptor beta chains follows, all from one sample in a study of cytomegalovirus exposure and HLA in healthy donors. Method: immunoSEQ multiplex PCR; TCRdb's copy keeps in-frame clones and lacks some. This repertoire shows about 150,000 clones, 55% to 75% found once; its top ten account for roughly 6.4%. Sequenced: PBMCs. All receptors derive from a woman aged 55-70 years in good health and CMV-seropositive. Each CDR3 is given with its conserved first and last residue. The D gene is left open where the match is weak. Not every row has a clone size; where given, it reads once, few, many or a size class.

d_call j_call v_call clone_size cdr3_aa cdr3_nt
NA TRBJ2-1 TRBV10-1 NA CASSERGIGYEQFF TGCGCCAGCAGTGAGAGGGGGATTGGATATGAGCAGTTCTTC
TRBD1 TRBJ1-5 TRBV27 few CASSHTGVNQPQHF TGTGCCAGCAGTCATACAGGGGTCAATCAGCCCCAGCATTTT
TRBD1 TRBJ1-2 TRBV7-2 few CASSKPGTGFNYGYTF TGTGCCAGCAGCAAACCCGGGACAGGGTTTAACTATGGCTACACCTTC
NA TRBJ1-6 TRBV5-8 NA CASSLRRVSPLHF TGTGCCAGCAGCTTGAGGAGGGTTTCACCCCTCCACTTT
NA TRBJ2-5 TRBV5-6 NA CASRTQGGETQYF TGTGCCAGCAGAACACAGGGGGGGGAGACCCAGTACTTC
TRBD2 TRBJ2-7 TRBV19 NA CASSIILAGTYEQYF TGTGCCAGTAGTATAATCCTAGCGGGGACGTACGAGCAGTACTTC
TRBD1 TRBJ2-4 TRBV28 NA CASSSSTGPGIQYF TGTGCCAGCAGTTCCTCGACAGGGCCGGGCATTCAGTACTTC
TRBD1 TRBJ1-1 TRBV7-3 few CASSLQGANTEAFF TGTGCCAGCAGCTTGCAGGGGGCTAACACTGAAGCTTTCTTT
NA TRBJ2-3 TRBV5-1 NA CASSLVAQSTDTQYF TGCGCCAGCAGCTTGGTGGCACAGAGCACAGATACGCAGTATTTT
TRBD1 TRBJ2-7 TRBV2 NA CAREGTGDDEQYF TGTGCCAGAGAGGGGACAGGGGACGACGAGCAGTACTTC
TRBD2 TRBJ2-1 TRBV7-6 NA CASSLGLAGGDNEQFF TGTGCCAGCAGCTTAGGACTAGCGGGAGGGGACAATGAGCAGTTCTTC
NA TRBJ2-6 TRBV7-3 few CASSLRRGSGANVLTF TGTGCCAGCAGCTTAAGGAGGGGCTCTGGGGCCAACGTCCTGACTTTC
TRBD1 TRBJ2-7 TRBV5-4 NA CASRDRENYEQYF TGTGCCAGCAGGGACAGGGAGAACTACGAGCAGTACTTC
NA TRBJ1-5 TRBV5-6 once CASSEGTSNQPQHF TGTGCCAGCAGCGAGGGGACAAGCAATCAGCCCCAGCATTTT
TRBD1 TRBJ1-4 TRBV7-9 NA CASRRDSATNEKLFF TGTGCCAGCAGGCGGGACAGTGCAACTAATGAAAAACTGTTTTTT
TRBD1 TRBJ1-2 TRBV7-9 NA CASSLGDSVHGYGYTF TGTGCCAGCAGCTTAGGGGACAGCGTACATGGCTATGGCTACACCTTC
TRBD1 TRBJ1-3 TRBV6-1 NA CASSDRTGGPGNTIYF TGTGCCAGCAGTGATAGGACAGGGGGCCCTGGAAACACCATATATTTT
TRBD2 TRBJ2-1 TRBV29-1 NA CSVRLAEYNEQFF TGCAGCGTGCGACTAGCTGAGTACAATGAGCAGTTCTTC
NA TRBJ1-5 TRBV9 NA CASSVDYSYQPQHF TGTGCCAGCAGCGTAGATTATAGTTATCAGCCCCAGCATTTT
NA TRBJ2-3 TRBV6-5 NA CASKSGGTDTQYF TGTGCCAGCAAGTCAGGGGGCACAGATACGCAGTATTTT
TRBD2 TRBJ2-7 TRBV7-3 few CASSSGLAGVQQYF TGTGCCAGCAGCTCCGGACTAGCGGGAGTTCAGCAGTACTTC
TRBD1 TRBJ2-5 TRBV7-9 NA CSSSLPGTGKQYF TGTTCCAGCAGCCTTCCCGGGACAGGGAAGCAGTACTTC
TRBD1 TRBJ2-5 TRBV5-1 few CASSLVGDSAAQYF TGCGCCAGCAGCTTGGTAGGGGACAGCGCGGCCCAGTACTTC
TRBD2 TRBJ2-4 TRBV9 NA CASSVAASGISKNIQYF TGTGCCAGCAGCGTAGCCGCTAGCGGGATTAGCAAAAACATTCAGTACTTC
NA TRBJ2-1 TRBV6-5 NA CASSYGANEQFF TGTGCCAGCAGTTACGGGGCAAATGAGCAGTTCTTC
NA TRBJ2-7 TRBV6-5 once CASSYSTGQVYEQYF TGTGCCAGCAGTTACTCGACAGGACAAGTCTACGAGCAGTACTTC
NA TRBJ1-3 TRBV7-8 NA CASSLAAPSGNTIYF TGTGCCAGCAGCTTAGCGGCTCCCTCTGGAAACACCATATATTTT
TRBD1 TRBJ1-5 TRBV30 NA CAWTRDRGDQPQHF TGTGCCTGGACCCGGGACAGGGGAGACCAGCCCCAGCATTTT
TRBD1 TRBJ2-3 TRBV7-9 NA CASSLQQGAYTDTQYF TGTGCCAGCAGCTTGCAACAGGGGGCTTACACAGATACGCAGTATTTT
NA TRBJ2-5 TRBV5-1 NA CASSLGRGPETQYF TGCGCCAGCAGCTTGGGTAGGGGCCCGGAGACCCAGTACTTC
TRBD2 TRBJ2-2 TRBV27 few CASSLWGREGDTGELFF TGTGCCAGCAGTTTATGGGGCAGGGAGGGAGACACCGGGGAGCTGTTTTTT
TRBD2 TRBJ2-7 TRBV10-3 NA CAISETETSGSIYEQYF TGTGCCATCAGTGAGACCGAAACTAGCGGGAGCATCTACGAGCAGTACTTC
TRBD2 TRBJ2-5 TRBV7-2 NA CASSLAESGRGEETQYF TGTGCCAGCAGCTTAGCAGAGAGCGGGAGAGGGGAAGAGACCCAGTACTTC
TRBD1 TRBJ1-4 TRBV2 few CASREQGSNEKLFF TGTGCCAGCAGGGAACAGGGGTCCAATGAAAAACTGTTTTTT
NA TRBJ1-5 TRBV25-1 once CASSDGGLDQPQHF TGTGCCAGCAGTGATGGGGGGTTGGATCAGCCCCAGCATTTT
NA TRBJ2-3 TRBV19 NA CASSMYGLGDTQYF TGTGCCAGTAGTATGTATGGGTTGGGCGATACGCAGTATTTT
NA TRBJ1-4 TRBV19 few CASSRQGGEKLFF TGTGCCAGTAGTCGGCAGGGTGGTGAAAAACTGTTTTTT
NA TRBJ1-1 TRBV2 NA CASTADRNTEAFF TGTGCCAGCACCGCCGACAGGAACACTGAAGCTTTCTTT
TRBD1 TRBJ2-7 TRBV5-1 NA CASSLLRGYEQYF TGCGCCAGCAGCTTACTCAGGGGGTACGAGCAGTACTTC
TRBD2 TRBJ2-5 TRBV7-2 NA CASSLGLAGGGETQYF TGTGCCAGCAGCTTAGGCCTAGCGGGAGGAGGCGAGACCCAGTACTTC
TRBD1 TRBJ2-2 TRBV28 NA CASRPGQGNTGELFF TGTGCCAGCAGACCGGGACAGGGCAACACCGGGGAGCTGTTTTTT
NA TRBJ2-7 TRBV30 NA CAWSVLPQTEQYF TGTGCCTGGAGTGTACTCCCCCAAACCGAGCAGTACTTC